This T cell receptor beta chain is from a study of neurological immune-mediated disorders. Across the study: The multiple sclerosis group of approximately 34 included approximately 30 relapsing-remitting and 3 secondary progressive patients. Findings and limits, study-wide: Expanded clones shared no identical CDR3 amino acid sequences across subjects, which suggested private TCR-beta repertoires in all groups.

In its sample, this clonotype was seen many times. Its antigen remains unknown. The cDNA was produced through 5'RACE with 10-nucleotide random UMIs. Sequencing runs each generated in excess of 180 million TCR-beta sequences derived from 15-18 subjects. One entry per CDR3 protein, called by TCRdb with MiXCR from the 5' RACE reads. The table lists over 45,000 distinct CDR3 sequences, 4% of them singletons. This TCR was recovered from a woman aged 40 to 50 with multiple sclerosis. The specimen sequenced was CD4+ T cells from blood.

CDR3 protein: CASSARPGQETQYF. CDR3 bases: TGTGCCAGCAGCGCAAGACCGGGGCAAGAGACCCAGTACTTC. The chain uses TRBV11-2 and TRBJ2-5; possible D gene TRBD2, 5 bases. With 5 bases removed from V and 2 bases from J, the gap between germline ends came to 12 bases. CDR1 is SGHAT, CDR2 FQNNGV, per germline. The CDR3 contains 14 residues.